Listed here are 20 T cell receptor beta chains from one sample, sequenced in a study of T cells in Graves' hyperthyroidism and ophthalmopathy. There were TCR beta CDR3 regions amplified from RNA transcripts. First-round RT-PCR with HTBI primers amplified the TCR CDR3 region. TCRdb processed the multiplex PCR reads anew with MiXCR; each CDR3 protein has one entry. The profile shows 340,000 or so distinct CDR3 sequences, 15% to 20% of them singletons. Material: blood. The receptors were sampled from a man aged 30 to 45 with Graves' hyperthyroidism.

This clonotype has at least ten counts. The chain combines TRBV3-1 with TRBJ1-2; D is unclear. V lost 1 base, J lost 8 bases, and 14 bases lay in between. Germline assignment: CDR1 LGHDT and CDR2 YNNKEL (reference sequence). CDR3 length: 14 residues. The CDR3 loop is CASSQGNGRTGYTF. CDR3 DNA sequence: TGTGCCAGCAGCCAAGGGAATGGCCGGACGGGCTACACCTTC. The full variable domain, in which reference TRBV3-1 and TRBJ1-2 provide the parts outside the CDR3, is DTAVSQTPKYLVTQMGNDKSIKCEQNLGHDTMYWYKQDSKKFLKIMFSYNNKELIINETVPNRFSPKSPDKAHLNLHINSLELGDSAVYFCASSQGNGRTGYTFGSGTRLTVV.

Concerning this clonotype: A much bigger clone sits one base away, suggesting this may be a read error. The J gene is TRBJ2-1, the V gene TRBV6-1, with D maybe TRBD1 (6 bases). V lost 6 bases, J lost 2 bases, and 11 bases lay in between. Germline assignment: CDR1 MNHNS and CDR2 SASEGT. The CDR3 has 14 amino acids. CDR3 nucleotide sequence: TGTGCCAGCAGCTTCCAGGGGACCTACAATGAGCAGTTCTTC. Translation: CASSFQGTYNEQFF.

This clonotype was found many times. This rearrangement joins TRBV20-1 to TRBJ2-1; TRBD2 matches 8 bases. The ends lost 0 bases at V and 9 bases at J; junction bases unmatched: 7. The CDR3 is 14 amino acids. In germline, CDR1 is DFQATT, CDR2 SNEGSKA (reference sequence). The CDR3 DNA reads TGCAGTGCTAGAGAGCTTACAGCGGGAGCTGAGCAGTTCTTC. Translating gives CSARELTAGAEQFF.

The chain is built from TRBV5-4 and TRBJ2-3; 15 bases align to TRBD2. With 3 bases clipped from V and 8 bases from J, the junction kept 10 bases outside the gene matches. In germline, CDR1 is SGHNT, CDR2 YYREEE (reference sequence). The CDR3 loop spans 17 amino acids. The CDR3 DNA sequence: TGTGCCAGCAGCTCCGCCGGGACTAGCGGGAGGAGAGGTACGCAGTATTTT. This gives the protein CASSSAGTSGRRGTQYF.

Many counts were recorded for this clonotype. The chain is built from TRBV5-5 and TRBJ1-1, with D uncertain. Per germline, CDR1 SGHKS and CDR2 YYEKEE (reference sequence). The CDR3 has 15 residues. V shed 1 base and J shed 0 bases, with 10 bases lying between them. CDR3 amino acids: CASSLSSRLNTEAFF. The CDR3 DNA is TGTGCCAGCAGCTTGTCAAGTCGACTGAACACTGAAGCTTTCTTT.

The chain joins TRBV6-5 to TRBJ1-5; D is possibly TRBD1 (6 bases). The CDR3 runs 13 residues. V was pared by 4 bases and J by 6 bases, with 10 bases between. Germline loops: CDR1 MNHEY, CDR2 SVGAGI. The CDR3 DNA sequence: TGTGCCAGCAGTTTACTAGGGGGTCAGCCCCAGCATTTT. Protein product: CASSLLGGQPQHF.

A few counts support this clonotype. The gene calls are TRBV2 and TRBJ2-5; D might be TRBD2 (7 bases). CDR3 size: 12 residues. With 7 bases removed from V and 10 bases from J, the gap between germline ends came to 16 bases. Germline V gives CDR1 SNHLY, CDR2 FYNNEI. The CDR3 coding sequence is TGTGCCAGCACTCAAAGGGGGGGAAGCCAGTACTTC. It specifies CASTQRGGSQYF.

This clonotype was seen more than once but under ten times. The chain employs TRBV7-9 and TRBJ2-3, with 10 nucleotides matching TRBD1. The J segment lost 3 bases and the V segment lost 5 bases, leaving 8 bases of the junction unmatched. This CDR3 spans 16 amino acids. CDR1 and CDR2 (germline): SEHNR, FQNEAQ (reference sequence). The CDR3 is CASSAGTGAVTDTQYF. The CDR3 nucleotides read TGTGCCAGCAGCGCCGGGACAGGGGCCGTGACAGATACGCAGTATTTT. The full variable domain, with the rest looked up from reference TRBV7-9 and TRBJ2-3, is DTGVSQNPRHKITKRGQNVTFRCDPISEHNRLYWYRQTLGQGPEFLTYFQNEAQLEKSRLLSDRFSAERPKGSFSTLEIQRTEQGDSAMYLCASSAGTGAVTDTQYFGPGTRLTVL.

This clonotype was counted between two and nine times. V gene TRBV29-1 combines with J gene TRBJ2-2; D possibly corresponds to TRBD2 (6 bases). This CDR3 contains 14 residues. Trimming removed 3 bases from V and 5 bases from J, with 13 bases in between. Germline V gene data show CDR1 as SQVTM and CDR2 as ANQGSEA. In DNA form, the CDR3 reads TGCAGCGTTGAGGACCAGGAGGGTACCGGGGAGCTGTTTTTT. Amino acids: CSVEDQEGTGELFF.

The V call is TRBV11-2, the J call TRBJ2-2; 7 bases map to TRBD1. CDR3 size: 17 residues. Germline V gene data show CDR1 as SGHAT and CDR2 as FQNNGV. V was pared by 1 base and J by 1 base, with 6 bases of the junction left unmatched. CDR3 protein: CASSLGHRQGNTGELFF. The CDR3 coding sequence is TGTGCCAGCAGCTTAGGGCACAGACAGGGGAACACCGGGGAGCTGTTTTTT.

The chain employs TRBV2 and TRBJ1-2; D uncertain. Germline V gene lookup returns CDR1 SNHLY and CDR2 FYNNEI. Trimming left V 2 bases short and J 4 bases short, with 14 bases between. The CDR3 loop spans 15 amino acids. The DNA for the CDR3 is TGTGCCAGCAGTGAATCCTCCGGGAGCCGCTATGGCTACACCTTC. Protein sequence: CASSESSGSRYGYTF.

The chain links TRBV7-9 to TRBJ1-2; 8 bases match TRBD1. CDR1 and CDR2 (germline): SEHNR, FQNEAQ (reference sequence). J lost 8 bases, V lost 5 bases, and 16 bases had no gene match. The CDR3 is 16 residues long. In nucleotides, the CDR3 is TGTGCCAGCAGCCGCAGGACAGGGCGGACCCTAAAGGGCTACACCTTC. It codes for CASSRRTGRTLKGYTF.

J is TRBJ2-1 and V is TRBV6-1; 9 nucleotides line up with TRBD1. CDR1 and CDR2 (germline): MNHNS, SASEGT. Germline trimming cut 5 bases from V and 10 bases from J; bases unmatched to any gene: 9. This CDR3 has 14 amino acids. The CDR3 coding sequence is TGTGCCAGCAGTCCCGGGACAGGGTTCAACGAGCAGTTCTTC. Its translation is CASSPGTGFNEQFF.

This clonotype has ten or more counts. The chain recombines TRBV12-5 with TRBJ2-5; D gene unclear. The CDR3 runs to 13 residues. Germline V gives CDR1 LGHNT, CDR2 FRNRAP. V lost 5 bases to trimming and J lost 5 bases, with 12 bases between them. CDR3 DNA: TGTGCTAGTGGTCTATCGGGCACGGAGACCCAGTACTTC. It yields the protein CASGLSGTETQYF.

This clonotype showed up just a few times. V and J are TRBV12-3 or TRBV12-4 and TRBJ2-7; 11 nucleotides match TRBD1. This CDR3 is built from 19 residues. V shed 7 bases and J 6 bases; nucleotides not matched to a gene: 23. In nucleotides, the CDR3 is TGTGCCAGCACCGACCGGCCGGTAACGGGACAGGGGGTTTCTTGCGAGCAGTACTTC. It specifies CASTDRPVTGQGVSCEQYF.

This chain links TRBV7-2 with TRBJ1-2; tentative D call: TRBD1 (5 bases). The CDR3 consists of 13 residues. The V end lost 5 bases, the J end lost 5 bases, and 12 bases lay between the germline ends. CDR1 is SGHTA, CDR2 FQGNSA, per germline. DNA for the CDR3: TGTGCCAGCAGCCAAGGGGCAGGGTATGGCTACACCTTC. It codes for CASSQGAGYGYTF.

This clonotype is a singleton in its sample. The rearrangement joins TRBV5-1 to TRBJ2-3; 9 bases match TRBD2. J lost 1 base, V lost 4 bases, and 4 bases had no gene match. This CDR3 spans 15 amino acids. Germline lookup yields CDR1 SGHRS and CDR2 YFSETQ. The CDR3 sequence: CASSNRLAGTDTQYF. For the CDR3, the DNA is TGCGCCAGCAGCAACCGACTAGCGGGCACAGATACGCAGTATTTT.

This clonotype was seen a few times. The genes are TRBV4-2 and TRBJ1-2; D perhaps matches TRBD1 (5 bases). With 0 bases removed from V and 6 bases from J, the gap between germline ends came to 11 bases. This CDR3 is 14 amino acids long. The germline V gene has CDR1 LGHNA and CDR2 YNFKEQ. The CDR3 loop reads CASSQDPWGDGYTF. The CDR3 nucleotides are TGTGCCAGCAGCCAAGACCCTTGGGGGGATGGCTACACCTTC.

The V gene is TRBV19, the J gene TRBJ2-7, with 10 bases fitting TRBD2. CDR1 and CDR2 from the germline V gene are LNHDA and SQIVND (reference sequence). V lost 4 bases, J lost 3 bases, and 6 bases stayed unmatched. The CDR3 covers 15 residues. CDR3 sequence: CASSNLAGAGYEQYF. The CDR3 nucleotides read TGTGCCAGTAGTAATCTAGCGGGAGCCGGCTACGAGCAGTACTTC.

This clonotype was seen many times. The genes are TRBV28 and TRBJ2-1; TRBD2 aligns across 13 bases. CDR1 MDHEN and CDR2 SYDVKM come from the germline V gene. J lost 7 bases, V lost 3 bases, and 6 bases had no gene match. The CDR3 totals 16 residues. CDR3 DNA sequence: TGTGCCAGCAGTTTGTGGACTAGCGGGAGTGGAAATGAGCAGTTCTTC. Translation: CASSLWTSGSGNEQFF.